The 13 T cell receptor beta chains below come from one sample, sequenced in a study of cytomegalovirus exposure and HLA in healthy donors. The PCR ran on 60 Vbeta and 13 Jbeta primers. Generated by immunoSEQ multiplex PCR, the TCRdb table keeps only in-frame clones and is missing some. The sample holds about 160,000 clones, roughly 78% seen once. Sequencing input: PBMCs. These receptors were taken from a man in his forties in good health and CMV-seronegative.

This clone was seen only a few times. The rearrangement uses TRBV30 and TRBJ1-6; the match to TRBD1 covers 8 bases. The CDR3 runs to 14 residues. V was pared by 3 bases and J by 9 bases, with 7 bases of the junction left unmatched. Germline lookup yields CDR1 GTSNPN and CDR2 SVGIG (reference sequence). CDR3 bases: TGTGCCTGGAGGGTAGGACAGGGCGGTTCACCCCTCCACTTT. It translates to CAWRVGQGGSPLHF.

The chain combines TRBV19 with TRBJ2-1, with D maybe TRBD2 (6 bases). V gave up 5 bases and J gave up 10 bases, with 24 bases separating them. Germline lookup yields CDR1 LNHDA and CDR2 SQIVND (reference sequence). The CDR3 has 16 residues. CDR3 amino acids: CASSSSGTGILLEQFF. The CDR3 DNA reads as TGTGCCAGTAGTTCCTCCGGGACTGGGATTTTATTGGAGCAGTTCTTC.

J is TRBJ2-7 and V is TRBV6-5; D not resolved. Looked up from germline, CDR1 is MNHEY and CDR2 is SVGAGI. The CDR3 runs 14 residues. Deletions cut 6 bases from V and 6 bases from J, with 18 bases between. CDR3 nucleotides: TGTGCCAGCAGCACCCCGTTGGCCCCGGGCGAGCAGTACTTC. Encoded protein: CASSTPLAPGEQYF.

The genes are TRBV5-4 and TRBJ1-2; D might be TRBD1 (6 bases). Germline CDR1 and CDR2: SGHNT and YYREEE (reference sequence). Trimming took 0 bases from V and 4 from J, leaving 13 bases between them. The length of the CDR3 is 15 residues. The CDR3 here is CASSLEQGNVYGYTF. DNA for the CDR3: TGTGCCAGCAGCTTGGAACAGGGAAACGTCTATGGCTACACCTTC.

DNA for the CDR3: TGTGCCAGCAGCCTTTGGGCCCTGACAGATACGCAGTATTTT. Translating it yields CASSLWALTDTQYF. The V gene is TRBV7-2, the J gene TRBJ2-3; D uncertain. Germline V CDR1 and CDR2: SGHTA, FQGNSA. V was pared by 5 bases and J by 3 bases, with 12 bases between. The CDR3 consists of 14 residues. Combining the CDR3 with reference TRBV7-2 and TRBJ2-3 gives the whole variable domain GAGVSQSPSNKVTEKGKDVELRCDPISGHTALYWYRQSLGQGLEFLIYFQGNSAPDKSGLPSDRFSAERTGGSVSTLTIQRTQQEDSAVYLCASSLWALTDTQYFGPGTRLTVL.

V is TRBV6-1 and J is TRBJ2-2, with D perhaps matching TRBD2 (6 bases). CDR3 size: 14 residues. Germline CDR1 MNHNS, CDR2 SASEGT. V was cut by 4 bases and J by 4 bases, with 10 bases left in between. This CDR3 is CASSAKTSTGELFF. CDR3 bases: TGTGCCAGCAGTGCCAAGACTAGCACCGGGGAGCTGTTTTTT.

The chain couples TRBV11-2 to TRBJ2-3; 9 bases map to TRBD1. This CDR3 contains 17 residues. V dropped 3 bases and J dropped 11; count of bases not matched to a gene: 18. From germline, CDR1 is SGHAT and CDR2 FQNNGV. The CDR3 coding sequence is TGTGCCAGCAGCTTCCTCCAACAGGGGGCCCGCACAGGGGTGCAGTATTTT. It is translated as CASSFLQQGARTGVQYF.

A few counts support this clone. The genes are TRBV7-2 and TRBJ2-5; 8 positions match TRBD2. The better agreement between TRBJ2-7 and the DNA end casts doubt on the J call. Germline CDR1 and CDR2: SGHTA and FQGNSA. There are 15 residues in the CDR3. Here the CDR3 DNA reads TGTGCCAGCAGCTACAGCGGGAGAATAACCTACGAGCAGTACTTC. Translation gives CASSYSGRITYEQYF.

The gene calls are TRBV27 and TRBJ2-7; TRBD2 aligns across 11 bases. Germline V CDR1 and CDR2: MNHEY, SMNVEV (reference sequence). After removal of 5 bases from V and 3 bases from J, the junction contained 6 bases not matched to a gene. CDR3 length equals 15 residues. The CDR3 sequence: CASSERLAGIYEQYF. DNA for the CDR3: TGTGCCAGCAGTGAGAGACTAGCGGGAATCTACGAGCAGTACTTC.

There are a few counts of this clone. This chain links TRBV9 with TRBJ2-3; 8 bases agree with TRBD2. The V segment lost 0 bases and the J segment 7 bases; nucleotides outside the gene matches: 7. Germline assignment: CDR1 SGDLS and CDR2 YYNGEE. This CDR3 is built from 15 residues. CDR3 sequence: CASSVAGGGLNTQYF. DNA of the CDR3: TGTGCCAGCAGCGTAGCGGGAGGGGGTCTAAATACGCAGTATTTT. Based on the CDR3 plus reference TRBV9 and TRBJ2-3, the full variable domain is DSGVTQTPKHLITATGQRVTLRCSPRSGDLSVYWYQQSLDQGLQFLIQYYNGEERAKGNILERFSAQQFPDLHSELNLSSLELGDSALYFCASSVAGGGLNTQYFGPGTRLTVL.

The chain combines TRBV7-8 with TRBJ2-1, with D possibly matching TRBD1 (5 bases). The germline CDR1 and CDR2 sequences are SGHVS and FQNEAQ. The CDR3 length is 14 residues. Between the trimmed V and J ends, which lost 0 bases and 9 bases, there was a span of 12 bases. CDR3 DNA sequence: TGTGCCAGCAGCTTAGCAGGGGCAATGGGTGAGCAGTTCTTC. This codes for CASSLAGAMGEQFF.

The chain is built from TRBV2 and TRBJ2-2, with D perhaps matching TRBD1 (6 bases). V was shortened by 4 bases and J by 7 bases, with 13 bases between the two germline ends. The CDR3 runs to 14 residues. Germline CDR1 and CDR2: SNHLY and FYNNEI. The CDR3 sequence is CASSVTGWGGELFF. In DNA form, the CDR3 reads TGTGCCAGCAGTGTGACAGGCTGGGGCGGGGAGCTGTTTTTT.

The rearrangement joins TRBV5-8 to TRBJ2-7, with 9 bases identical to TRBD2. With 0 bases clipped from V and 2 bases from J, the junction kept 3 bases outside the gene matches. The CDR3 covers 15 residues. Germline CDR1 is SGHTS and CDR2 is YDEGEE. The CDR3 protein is CASSLVTSGTYEQYF. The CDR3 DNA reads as TGTGCCAGCAGCTTGGTGACTAGCGGAACCTACGAGCAGTACTTC.